This T cell receptor beta chain is drawn from a study of T cell repertoires in cytomegalovirus infection. Looking at the study overall: Both a matching HLA type and CMV infection were indicated by public TCR beta signatures. Study findings and constraints: Public TCR beta family frequency separated CMV-and-HLA carriers, including in an independent cohort. CMV-specific TCR beta clonotypes restricted by HLA-C dominated the ex vivo response.

With 4 bases removed from V and 0 bases from J, the gap between germline ends came to 13 bases. The CDR3 is 16 residues long. The germline gives CDR1 LNHDA, CDR2 SQIVND (reference sequence). Note on this clonotype: What it binds is unknown.

From the reads, TCRdb called clonotypes with MiXCR, one entry per CDR3 protein. This sample has around 170,000 distinct CDR3 sequences; about a sixth occur once, and the top ten carry around a sixth. Sequenced input: CD8+ T cells from PBMCs. This receptor was taken from a human donor in good health (CMV status not recorded). Some clones in this sample may be carry-over from other donors' samples. The V call is TRBV19, the J call TRBJ2-1; tentatively, D is TRBD2 (5 bases). The CDR3 DNA reads as TGTGCCAGTAGTACTCTGACGGGAATCTCCTACAATGAGCAGTTCTTC. The encoded protein is CASSTLTGISYNEQFF. The full variable domain, rest sourced from reference TRBV19 and TRBJ2-1, is DGGITQSPKYLFRKEGQNVTLSCEQNLNHDAMYWYRQDPGQGLRLIYYSQIVNDFQKGDIAEGYSVSREKKESFPLTVTSAQKNPTAFYLCASSTLTGISYNEQFFGPGTRLTVL.